This TCR beta chain was sequenced for a study of blood T cells in healthy people across ages. Whole-study results and caveats: TCR beta diversity tracked closely with naive T cell percentage.

Through a sample-barcoded 5' primer and a J-beta primer mix, a second PCR was run for roughly 6 to 11 cycles. Each cDNA molecule received a tag from a template-switch adaptor that had 12 random nucleotides. Paired-end reads containing CDR3 totaled no fewer than 2.5 million for each sample. TCRdb reprocessed the 5' RACE reads via MiXCR and lists one record per CDR3 protein. The sample yields 1,800,000 or so distinct CDR3 sequences, about two fifths seen once. The ends were cut back, 4 bases at V and 3 bases at J, with 6 bases in the middle. In germline, CDR1 is LGHDT, CDR2 YNNKEL (reference sequence). CDR3 length: 12 residues. This clonotype was seen repeatedly, ten times or more. Its antigen is unknown. Donors were systemically healthy Caucasian individuals from Russia aged about 6 to 90 years.

This receptor was identified in a human donor in good health. Source material: blood. The chain uses TRBV3-1 and TRBJ1-1; D unresolved. CDR3 nucleotides: TGTGCCAGCAGCCTATCTTACACTGAAGCTTTCTTT. Its translation: CASSLSYTEAFF.